This TCR beta chain was sequenced for a study of T-cell memory formation after mild COVID-19. TCRdb analysed the 5' RACE reads with MiXCR anew, one entry per CDR3 protein. The data contain fewer than 60,000 distinct CDR3 sequences, 28% of them seen just once; the ten biggest clones take up roughly 44%. Germline lookup yields CDR1 KGHSH and CDR2 LQKENI. The CDR3 covers 14 residues. The V and J ends lost 3 bases and 2 bases, in that order; junction bases with no gene match: 3. This receptor was identified in a man aged 18 to 30 who had mild COVID-19 (a few samples of this study predate the infection). Cell type and time point are not known. The sample comprised PBMCs or a T cell subset sorted from them (not recorded which). The rearrangement joins TRBV18 to TRBJ2-5; 7 nucleotides agree with TRBD1. The CDR3 here is CASSPGDRQETQYF. CDR3 DNA: TGTGCCAGCTCACCCGGGGACAGACAAGAGACCCAGTACTTC.